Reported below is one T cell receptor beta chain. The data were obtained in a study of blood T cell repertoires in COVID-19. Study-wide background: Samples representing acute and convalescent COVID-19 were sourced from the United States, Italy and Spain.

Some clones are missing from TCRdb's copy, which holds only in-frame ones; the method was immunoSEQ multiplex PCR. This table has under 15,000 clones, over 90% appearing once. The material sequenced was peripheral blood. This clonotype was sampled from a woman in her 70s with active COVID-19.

For the CDR3, the DNA is TGTGCCAGCAGCCTGGATGGCGGTGGCGGGGAGCTGTTTTTT. This translates into CASSLDGGGGELFF. The chain combines TRBV5-4 with TRBJ2-2; D is undetermined. Germline loops: CDR1 SGHNT, CDR2 YYREEE (reference sequence). The CDR3 is 14 residues long. Trimming removed 4 bases from V and 7 bases from J, with 14 bases in between.